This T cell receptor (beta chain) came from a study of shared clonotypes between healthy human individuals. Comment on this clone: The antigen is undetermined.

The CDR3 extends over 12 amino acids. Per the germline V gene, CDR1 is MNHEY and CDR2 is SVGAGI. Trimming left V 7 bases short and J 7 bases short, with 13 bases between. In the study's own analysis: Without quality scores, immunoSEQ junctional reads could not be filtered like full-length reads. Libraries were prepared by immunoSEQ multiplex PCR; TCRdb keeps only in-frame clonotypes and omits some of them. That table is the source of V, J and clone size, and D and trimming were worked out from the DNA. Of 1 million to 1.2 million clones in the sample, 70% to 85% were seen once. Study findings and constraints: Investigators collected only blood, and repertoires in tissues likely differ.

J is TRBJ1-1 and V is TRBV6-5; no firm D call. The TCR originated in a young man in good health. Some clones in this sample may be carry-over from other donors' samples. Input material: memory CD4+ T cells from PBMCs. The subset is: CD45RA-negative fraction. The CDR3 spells CASNKQRGEAFF. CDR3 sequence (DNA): TGTGCCAGCAACAAACAGCGTGGTGAAGCTTTCTTT.